This entry lists 3 T cell receptor beta chains sequenced from one sample in a study of shared clonotypes between healthy human individuals (dated by TCRdb to 2019 to 2021). Library preparation used the immunoSEQ multiplex PCR assay. This immuneACCESS table, as held by TCRdb, lists in-frame sequences with V and J called but not all clones. Of the missing ones, under half trace to an unresolved V gene in checked studies; the others have no known cause. The sample records about 2.2 million clones, 80% to 95% of which are singletons. The ten largest clones represent approximately 1.7% of the sample. CD8 naive samples were CD45RO-negative cells positively selected for CCR7, giving a CD45RA+CCR7+ population that excluded TemRA cells. Sequencing used naive CD8+ T cells from PBMCs. In the paper's terms, the cell subset or site label means: CD45RA+CCR7+. These receptors all stem from a man between 18 and 29 years old in good health. Some clones in this sample may be carry-over from other donors' samples.

The V gene is TRBV7-9, the J gene TRBJ2-5; D is uncertain. Trimming cost V 0 bases and J 0 bases, with 14 bases left between them. The CDR3 spans 17 residues. Germline CDR1 reads SEHNR; CDR2 reads FQNEAQ (reference sequence). The CDR3 is CASSLAGGGRNQETQYF. The CDR3 DNA reads TGTGCCAGCAGCTTAGCAGGCGGTGGCCGAAACCAAGAGACCCAGTACTTC.

The CDR3 sequence is CASSVAISAGGPPNEQFF. The CDR3, as DNA: TGTGCCAGCAGCGTAGCTATTTCAGCGGGAGGGCCACCCAATGAGCAGTTCTTC. The rearrangement joins TRBV9 to TRBJ2-1; 10 bases are a match to TRBD2. The CDR3 has 18 residues. With V trimmed by 0 bases and J by 6 bases, 12 bases remained unmatched. Germline-derived CDR1 and CDR2 are SGDLS and YYNGEE. The whole variable domain, filled in from reference TRBV9 and TRBJ2-1, reads DSGVTQTPKHLITATGQRVTLRCSPRSGDLSVYWYQQSLDQGLQFLIQYYNGEERAKGNILERFSAQQFPDLHSELNLSSLELGDSALYFCASSVAISAGGPPNEQFFGPGTRLTVL.

Points on this clone: A read error is possible here, since a much larger clone lies one base away. The J gene is TRBJ1-5, the V gene TRBV7-8, with no clear D. V was pared by 1 base and J by 0 bases, with 4 bases between. The CDR3 is made up of 14 amino acids. CDR1 is SGHVS, CDR2 FQNEAQ, per germline. CDR3 sequence reads: CASSLGDSNQPQHF. The CDR3 DNA reads TGTGCCAGCAGCTTAGGGGATAGCAATCAGCCCCAGCATTTT.